This T cell receptor beta chain was profiled in a study of T cells in Graves' hyperthyroidism and ophthalmopathy. Trimming removed 3 bases from V and 3 bases from J, with 5 bases in between. The CDR3 is 13 residues long. Per germline, CDR1 MGHDK and CDR2 SYGVNS. Using RNA transcripts as the source, TCR beta CDR3 regions were amplified. First-round RT-PCR with HTBI primers amplified the TCR CDR3 region. MiXCR was run by TCRdb on the multiplex PCR reads, yielding one entry per CDR3 protein. This sample carries about 49,000 distinct CDR3 sequences, roughly half of them seen once, and the ten largest clones take under 35%. Notes on the study in general: Clonotypes that were expanded in thyroid above 0.001 mostly appeared in blood too.

As concerns this clonotype: The antigen remains unidentified.

The V gene is TRBV25-1, the J gene TRBJ2-2; D may be TRBD1 (5 bases). Sequenced sample: peripheral blood or thyroid tissue (not recorded which). The receptor comes from a man younger than 35 with Graves' hyperthyroidism. CDR3 nucleotide sequence: TGTGCCAGCAGTGACAGGGACACCGGGGAGCTGTTTTTT. Its translation: CASSDRDTGELFF.